This TCR beta chain originates from a study of radiotherapy plus CTLA-4 blockade in lung cancer. The CDR3 totals 14 residues. Germline V gives CDR1 SGHDT, CDR2 YYEEEE. Trimming took off 0 bases at V and 8 bases at J, with 12 bases between the two ends. This table comes from immunoSEQ multiplex PCR, and its TCRdb copy is limited to in-frame clones, with some not included. Here the sample spans fewer than 100,000 clones, roughly 79% being singletons. The source was peripheral blood, collected from a patient treated with radiotherapy plus ipilimumab. The rearrangement links TRBV5-6 to TRBJ2-4; the D gene is possibly TRBD2 (5 bases). The clonotype originates from a human donor with non-small cell lung cancer whose response to radiotherapy plus ipilimumab could not be evaluated. Some clones in this sample may be carry-over from other donors' samples. The CDR3 DNA reads as TGTGCCAGCAGCTTGGCACAGACTAAGGACATTCAGTACTTC. It specifies CASSLAQTKDIQYF.